The 8 T cell receptor beta chains presented below share a single source sample, sequenced in a study of beta chain features in type 1 diabetes. The authors reverse transcribed all of the isolated RNA, so sequencing captured expressed TCRB transcripts. TCRdb's table, derived via immunoSEQ multiplex PCR, lists solely in-frame clones and lacks some. This sample has about 120,000 clones, with around 15% found just once. These TCRs' antigens remain unknown. Broader study findings: Moderate but significant shortening of TCRB CDR3s was recorded in all four CD4+ subsets from Type 1 diabetes patients.

The sequenced sample consisted of central memory CD4+ T cells from blood. These TCRs come from a man aged 18 to 35 with type 1 diabetes.

This clone was seen a handful of times. The chain recombines TRBV29-1 with TRBJ1-1, with D uncertain. In germline, CDR1 is SQVTM, CDR2 ANQGSEA. The V and J ends lost 2 bases and 6 bases respectively, with 13 bases between them. The CDR3 is 13 amino acids. The CDR3 sequence is CSVETGSWAEAFF. CDR3 coding DNA: TGCAGCGTTGAAACCGGGTCTTGGGCTGAAGCTTTCTTT.

This clone has only a few counts. The chain employs TRBV7-2 and TRBJ1-2; 9 positions match TRBD1. Germline trimming cut 3 bases from V and 9 bases from J; bases unmatched to any gene: 5. This CDR3 region has 13 residues. Germline lookup yields CDR1 SGHTA and CDR2 FQGNSA. The CDR3 is CASSFDRGNRYTF. In DNA form, the CDR3 reads TGTGCCAGCAGCTTTGACAGGGGGAATCGCTACACCTTC.

The chain employs TRBV30 and TRBJ2-5; D gene unclear. V lost 0 bases, J lost 0 bases, and 8 bases lay in between. Germline CDR1 reads GTSNPN; CDR2 reads SVGIG (reference sequence). CDR3 size: 14 residues. DNA of the CDR3: TGTGCCTGGAGTGTTAATTCTCACCAAGAGACCCAGTACTTC. This gives the protein CAWSVNSHQETQYF. The full variable domain, rest sourced from reference TRBV30 and TRBJ2-5, is SQTIHQWPATLVQPVGSPLSLECTVEGTSNPNLYWYRQAAGRGLQLLFYSVGIGQISSEVPQNLSASRPQDRQFILSSKKLLLSDSGFYLCAWSVNSHQETQYFGPGTRLLVL.

This clone has a handful of counts. This chain connects TRBV18 to TRBJ2-3; D unclear. V lost 3 bases to trimming and J lost 0 bases, with 4 bases between them. CDR3 length: 13 residues. Per the germline V gene, CDR1 is KGHSH and CDR2 is LQKENI. This CDR3 is CASSPSSTDTQYF. In DNA form, the CDR3 reads TGTGCCAGCTCACCCTCTAGCACAGATACGCAGTATTTT.

The chain combines TRBV28 with TRBJ2-5; TRBD1 or TRBD2 may be the D gene (5 bases each). Between the trimmed V and J ends, which lost 2 bases and 5 bases, there was a span of 9 bases. The CDR3 consists of 13 residues. CDR1 and CDR2 from the germline V gene are MDHEN and SYDVKM. Here the CDR3 reads CASSLGGWETQYF. CDR3 DNA: TGTGCCAGCAGTTTAGGGGGTTGGGAGACCCAGTACTTC.

The gene calls are TRBV7-2 and TRBJ1-4; 9 bases fit TRBD1. Germline loops: CDR1 SGHTA, CDR2 FQGNSA. This CDR3 has 15 residues. V shed 5 bases, J shed 4 bases, and the junction held 5 bases outside the gene matches. The CDR3 spells CASSSGTGNNEKLFF. The CDR3 DNA sequence: TGTGCCAGCAGCAGCGGGACAGGGAATAATGAAAAACTGTTTTTT.

This clone has only a few counts. This sequence joins TRBV7-9 and TRBJ2-5; D assignment may be TRBD1 or TRBD2 (6 bases each). Per the germline V gene, CDR1 is SEHNR and CDR2 is FQNEAQ (reference sequence). With 5 bases removed from V and 5 bases from J, the gap between germline ends came to 12 bases. This CDR3 region has 13 residues. Here the CDR3 reads CASSVTGRETQYF. CDR3 bases: TGTGCCAGCAGCGTTACAGGGAGGGAGACCCAGTACTTC.

This clone was observed a few times. The V call is TRBV7-2, the J call TRBJ2-7, with D possibly matching TRBD2 (6 bases). CDR1 and CDR2 (germline): SGHTA, FQGNSA. Between the trimmed V and J ends, which lost 1 base and 2 bases, there was a span of 9 bases. The CDR3 extends over 14 amino acids. The CDR3 coding sequence is TGTGCCAGCAGCTTAGGGACGGGGGCCTACGAGCAGTACTTC. Translated: CASSLGTGAYEQYF.